These T cell receptor beta chains were read from a single sample in a study of blood T cell repertoires in COVID-19. TCRdb keeps only in-frame clones here, not all; method: immunoSEQ multiplex PCR. The sample shows 85,000 to 95,000 clones, roughly 86% of them seen only once. What was sequenced was peripheral blood. These receptors were obtained from a human donor with acute or convalescent COVID-19. The donor label of this sample is uncertain. Both conserved end residues are part of each CDR3. Fields, in order: J gene, clone size, V gene, D gene, CDR3 DNA, CDR3 protein. D genes are given only for firm matches. Only some rows state a clone size, as once, few, many or a class for expanded clones.

>TRBJ1-1|.|TRBV28|.
TGTGCCAGCAAGGGGGAACCTGAAGCTTTCTTT
CASKGEPEAFF
>TRBJ2-3|.|TRBV10-1|.
TGCGCCAGCAGTAAGGGGGTCGGAGATACGCAGTATTTT
CASSKGVGDTQYF
>TRBJ2-3|.|TRBV12-2|.
TGTGCAAGTCGCCAGGCCCGGACTAGCGGGGGGGCAGATACGCAGTATTTT
CASRQARTSGGADTQYF
>TRBJ2-1|.|TRBV5-5|.
TGTGCCAGCAGCCTTCAGGGTAGTGAGCAGTTCTTC
CASSLQGSEQFF
>TRBJ2-5|.|TRBV12-3/TRBV12-4|.
TGTGCCAGCAGTTTATCGGAGACCCAGTACTTC
CASSLSETQYF
>TRBJ2-3|.|TRBV9|.
TGTGCCAGCAGCGTAGGCCTAGGGGGTGATACGCAGTATTTT
CASSVGLGGDTQYF
>TRBJ1-2|.|TRBV9|TRBD1
TGTGCCAGCAGCGTCCCGGGACAGTACTATGGCTACACCTTC
CASSVPGQYYGYTF
>TRBJ1-6|.|TRBV27|.
TGTGCCAGCACCTTACAGGTGTATAATTCACCCCTCCACTTT
CASTLQVYNSPLHF
>TRBJ1-2|once|TRBV4-3|TRBD1
TGCGCCAGCAGCCAAAAGAGGGGACAGGGAGATGGCTACACCTTC
CASSQKRGQGDGYTF
>TRBJ2-7|.|TRBV7-8|TRBD2
TGTGCCAGCAGCGCAGGGGCGGGGCTAGCGGGGGGCCTCAGCTCCTACGAGCAGTACTTC
CASSAGAGLAGGLSSYEQYF